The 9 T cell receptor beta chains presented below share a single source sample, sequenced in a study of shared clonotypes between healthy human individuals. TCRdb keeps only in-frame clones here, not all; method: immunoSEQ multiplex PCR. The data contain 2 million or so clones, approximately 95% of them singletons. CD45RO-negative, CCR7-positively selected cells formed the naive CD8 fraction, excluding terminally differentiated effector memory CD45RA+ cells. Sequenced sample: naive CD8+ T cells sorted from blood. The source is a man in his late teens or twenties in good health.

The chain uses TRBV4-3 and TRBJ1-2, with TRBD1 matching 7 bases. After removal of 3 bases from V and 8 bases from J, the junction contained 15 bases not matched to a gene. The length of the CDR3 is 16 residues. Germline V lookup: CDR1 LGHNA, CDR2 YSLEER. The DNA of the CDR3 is TGCGCCAGCAGCCAGGACAGGAGAGGGCTCTGGGGGGGCTACACCTTC. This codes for CASSQDRRGLWGGYTF.

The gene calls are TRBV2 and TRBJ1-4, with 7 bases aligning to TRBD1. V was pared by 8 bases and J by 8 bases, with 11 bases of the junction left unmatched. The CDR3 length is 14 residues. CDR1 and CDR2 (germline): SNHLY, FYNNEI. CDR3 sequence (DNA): TGTGCCAGCGAGGGTGACAGGGAGTACGAAAAACTGTTTTTT. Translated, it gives CASEGDREYEKLFF.

The CDR3 nucleotides read TGCGCCAGCAGCCAAGATGGACAGAGCTTCACCGGGGAGCTGTTTTTT. It encodes CASSQDGQSFTGELFF. V is TRBV4-3 and J is TRBJ2-2, with D perhaps TRBD1 (6 bases). V was clipped by 0 bases and J by 4 bases, with 12 bases between them. The CDR3 covers 16 residues. Germline CDR1 and CDR2: LGHNA and YSLEER.

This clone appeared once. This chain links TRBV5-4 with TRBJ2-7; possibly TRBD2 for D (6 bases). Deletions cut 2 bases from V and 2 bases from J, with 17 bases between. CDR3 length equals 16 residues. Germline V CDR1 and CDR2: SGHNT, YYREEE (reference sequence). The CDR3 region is CASSLMGVAVTYEQYF. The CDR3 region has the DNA TGTGCCAGCAGCTTAATGGGCGTAGCGGTAACCTACGAGCAGTACTTC.

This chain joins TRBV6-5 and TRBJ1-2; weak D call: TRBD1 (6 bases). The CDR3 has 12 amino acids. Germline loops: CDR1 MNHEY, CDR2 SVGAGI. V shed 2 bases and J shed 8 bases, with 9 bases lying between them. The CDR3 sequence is CASSYEGEGYTF. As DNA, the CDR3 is TGTGCCAGCAGTTACGAGGGGGAAGGCTACACCTTC.

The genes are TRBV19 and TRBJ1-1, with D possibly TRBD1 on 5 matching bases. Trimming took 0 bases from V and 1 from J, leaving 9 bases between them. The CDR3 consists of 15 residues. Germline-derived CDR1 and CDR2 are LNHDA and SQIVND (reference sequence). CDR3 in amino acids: CASSIDRAANTEAFF. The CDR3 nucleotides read TGTGCCAGTAGTATAGACAGGGCGGCGAACACTGAAGCTTTCTTT. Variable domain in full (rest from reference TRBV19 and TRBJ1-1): DGGITQSPKYLFRKEGQNVTLSCEQNLNHDAMYWYRQDPGQGLRLIYYSQIVNDFQKGDIAEGYSVSREKKESFPLTVTSAQKNPTAFYLCASSIDRAANTEAFFGQGTRLTVV.

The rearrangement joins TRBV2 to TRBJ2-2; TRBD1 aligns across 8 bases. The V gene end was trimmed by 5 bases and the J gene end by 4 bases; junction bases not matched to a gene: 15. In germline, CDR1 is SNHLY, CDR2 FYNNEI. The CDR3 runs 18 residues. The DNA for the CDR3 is TGTGCCAGCAGTAAACCAAAACTCGGACAGGGCGTCACCGGGGAGCTGTTTTTT. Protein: CASSKPKLGQGVTGELFF.

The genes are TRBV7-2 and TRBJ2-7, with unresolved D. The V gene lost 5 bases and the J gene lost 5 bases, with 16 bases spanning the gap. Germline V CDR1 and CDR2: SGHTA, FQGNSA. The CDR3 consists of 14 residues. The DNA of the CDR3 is TGTGCCAGCAGCCCCGTAATCCCGAAGAACGAGCAGTACTTC. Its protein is CASSPVIPKNEQYF.

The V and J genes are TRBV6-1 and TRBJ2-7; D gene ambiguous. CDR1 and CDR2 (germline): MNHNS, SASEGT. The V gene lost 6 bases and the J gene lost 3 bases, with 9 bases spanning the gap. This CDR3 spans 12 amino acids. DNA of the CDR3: TGTGCCAGCAGAAACTATGACTACGAGCAGTACTTC. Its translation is CASRNYDYEQYF.